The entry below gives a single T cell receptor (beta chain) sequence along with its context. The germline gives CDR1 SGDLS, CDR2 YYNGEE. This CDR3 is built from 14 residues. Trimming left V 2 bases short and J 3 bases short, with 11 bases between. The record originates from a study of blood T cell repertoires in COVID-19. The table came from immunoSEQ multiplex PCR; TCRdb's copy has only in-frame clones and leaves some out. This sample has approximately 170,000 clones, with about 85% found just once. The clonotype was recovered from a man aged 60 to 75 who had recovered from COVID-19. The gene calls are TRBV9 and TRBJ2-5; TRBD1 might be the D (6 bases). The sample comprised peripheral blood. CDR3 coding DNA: TGTGCCAGCAGCGTGCCCAACAGGGAAGAGACCCAGTACTTC. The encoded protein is CASSVPNREETQYF.